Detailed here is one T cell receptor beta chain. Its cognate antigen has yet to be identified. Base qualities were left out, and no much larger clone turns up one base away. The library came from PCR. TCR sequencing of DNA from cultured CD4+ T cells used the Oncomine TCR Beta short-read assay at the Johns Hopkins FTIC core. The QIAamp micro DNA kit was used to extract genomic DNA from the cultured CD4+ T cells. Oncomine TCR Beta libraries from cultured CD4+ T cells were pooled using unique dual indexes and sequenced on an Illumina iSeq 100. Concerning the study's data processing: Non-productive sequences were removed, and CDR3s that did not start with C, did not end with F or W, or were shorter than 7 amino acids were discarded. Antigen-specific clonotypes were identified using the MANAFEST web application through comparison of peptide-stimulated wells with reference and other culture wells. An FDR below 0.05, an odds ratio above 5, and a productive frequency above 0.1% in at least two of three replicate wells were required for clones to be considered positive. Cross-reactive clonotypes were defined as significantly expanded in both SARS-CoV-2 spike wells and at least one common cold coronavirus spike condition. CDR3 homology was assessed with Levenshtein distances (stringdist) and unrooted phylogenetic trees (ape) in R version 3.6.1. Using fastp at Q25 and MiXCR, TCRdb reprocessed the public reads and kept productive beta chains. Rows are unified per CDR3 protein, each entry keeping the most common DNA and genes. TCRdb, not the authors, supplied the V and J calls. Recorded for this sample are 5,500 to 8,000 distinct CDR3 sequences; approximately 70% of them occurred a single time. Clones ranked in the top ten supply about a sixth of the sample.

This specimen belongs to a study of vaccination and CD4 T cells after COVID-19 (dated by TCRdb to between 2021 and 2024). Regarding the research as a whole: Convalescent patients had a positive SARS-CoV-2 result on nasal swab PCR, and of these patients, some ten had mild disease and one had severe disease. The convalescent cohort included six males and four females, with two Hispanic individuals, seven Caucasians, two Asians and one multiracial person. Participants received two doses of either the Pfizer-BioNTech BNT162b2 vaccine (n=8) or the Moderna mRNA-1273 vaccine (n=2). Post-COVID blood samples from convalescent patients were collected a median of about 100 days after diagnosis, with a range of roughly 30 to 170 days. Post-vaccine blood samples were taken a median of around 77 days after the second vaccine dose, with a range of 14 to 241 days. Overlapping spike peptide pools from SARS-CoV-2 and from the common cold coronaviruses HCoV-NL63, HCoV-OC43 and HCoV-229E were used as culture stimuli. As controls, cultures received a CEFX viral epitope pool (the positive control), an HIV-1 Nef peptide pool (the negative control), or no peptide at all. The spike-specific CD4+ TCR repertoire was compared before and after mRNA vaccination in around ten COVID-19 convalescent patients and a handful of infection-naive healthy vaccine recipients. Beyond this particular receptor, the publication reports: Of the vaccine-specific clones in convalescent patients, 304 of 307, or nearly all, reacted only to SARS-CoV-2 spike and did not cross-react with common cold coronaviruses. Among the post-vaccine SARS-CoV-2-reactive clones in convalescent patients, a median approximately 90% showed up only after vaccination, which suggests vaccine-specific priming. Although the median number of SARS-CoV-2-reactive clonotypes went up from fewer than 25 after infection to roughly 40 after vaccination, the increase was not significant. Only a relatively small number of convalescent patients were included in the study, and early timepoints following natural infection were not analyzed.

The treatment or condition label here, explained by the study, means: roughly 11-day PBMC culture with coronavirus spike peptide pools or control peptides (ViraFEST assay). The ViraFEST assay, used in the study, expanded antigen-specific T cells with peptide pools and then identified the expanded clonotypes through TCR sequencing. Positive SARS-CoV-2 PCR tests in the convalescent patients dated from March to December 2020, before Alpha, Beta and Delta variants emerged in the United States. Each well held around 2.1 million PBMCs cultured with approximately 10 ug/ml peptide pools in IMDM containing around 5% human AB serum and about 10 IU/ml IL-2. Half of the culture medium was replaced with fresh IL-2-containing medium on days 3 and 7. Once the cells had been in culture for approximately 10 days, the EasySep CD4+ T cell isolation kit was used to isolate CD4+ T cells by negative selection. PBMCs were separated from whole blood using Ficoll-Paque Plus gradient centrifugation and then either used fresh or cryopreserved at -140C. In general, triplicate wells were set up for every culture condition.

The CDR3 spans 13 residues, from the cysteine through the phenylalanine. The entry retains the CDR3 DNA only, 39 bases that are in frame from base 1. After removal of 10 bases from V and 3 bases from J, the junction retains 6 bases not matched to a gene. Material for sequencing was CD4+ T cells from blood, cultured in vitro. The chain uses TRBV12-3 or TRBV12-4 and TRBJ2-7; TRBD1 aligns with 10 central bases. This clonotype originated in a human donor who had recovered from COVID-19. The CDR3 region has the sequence CATSRDRGYEQYF. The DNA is TGTGCCACCAGCCGGGACAGGGGCTACGAGCAGTACTTC.